Here is one TCR beta chain with its context. The entry originates in a study of blood T cells in healthy people across ages. Primed by a sample-barcoded 5' primer and a J-beta primer mix, a second PCR proceeded for 7 to 11 cycles. TCRdb re-analysed the 5' RACE reads in MiXCR, keeping a single row per CDR3 protein. Counted here are about 1,000,000 distinct CDR3 sequences, roughly 45% occurring once; the ten biggest clones make up 15% to 20%. The receptor was isolated from a woman in her sixties or seventies in good health. The sample comprised blood.

CDR3 region: CASSWGQPTPTDTQYF. CDR3 sequence (DNA): TGCGCCAGCAGCTGGGGACAGCCTACCCCCACAGATACGCAGTATTTT. V usage is TRBV5-1 and J usage is TRBJ2-3; 7 positions match TRBD1. The CDR3 has 16 amino acids. Germline V lookup: CDR1 SGHRS, CDR2 YFSETQ. Trimming at V came to 3 bases and at J to 2 bases, leaving 9 bases not matched to a gene.